These T cell receptor beta chains were read from a single sample in a study of cytomegalovirus exposure and HLA in healthy donors. Produced via immunoSEQ multiplex PCR; TCRdb's table is partial and in-frame only. The sample holds approximately 130,000 clones, under 90% seen once. What was sequenced was PBMCs. The origin of the receptors is a woman between 40 and 50 years old in good health and CMV-seronegative. Each CDR3 is given without its conserved first and last residue. A D gene is named only where the DNA matches it firmly.

TRBD2	TRBV7-2	TRBJ2-1	ASSLEPGSGGRGGSRF
.	TRBV13	TRBJ2-3	ASFGCLASHHTDTQY
TRBD2	TRBV6-1	TRBJ2-5	ASSALAGGPETQY
TRBD2	TRBV7-2	TRBJ2-3	ASRGPAGVSDTQY
TRBD2	TRBV30	TRBJ2-3	AWSAVAGGRIDTQY
.	TRBV21-1	TRBJ2-7	ASSKRGHSYEQY
TRBD2	TRBV4-2	TRBJ2-7	ASSQDGGSGSYEQY
TRBD2	TRBV7-3	TRBJ2-1	ASSHSGGGLYNEQF
.	TRBV7-9	TRBJ2-7	ASSFGLSYEQY
.	TRBV4-1	TRBJ2-1	ASSYQTRHEQF
TRBD1	TRBV9	TRBJ1-1	ASSARQGATEAF
TRBD1	TRBV25-1	TRBJ1-5	ASSETRDSLNQPQH
TRBD1	TRBV19	TRBJ2-7	ASSILGTGGYEQY
.	TRBV27	TRBJ2-5	ASSLFPSGETQY
TRBD2	TRBV11-2	TRBJ2-7	ASSSGTSGGYEQY
.	TRBV10-1	TRBJ2-1	ASSESGPFGINEQF
TRBD1	TRBV14	TRBJ2-1	ASSPQPVQGAYNEQF
.	TRBV5-1	TRBJ1-2	ASSLASGEYHT
.	TRBV4-1	TRBJ2-7	ASSQVVGRAYEQY
TRBD2	TRBV4-2	TRBJ2-7	ASSQVSPAGSYEQY
.	TRBV27	TRBJ2-1	ASSYRSNEQF
.	TRBV30	TRBJ1-2	AWSPRTSLRRYT
.	TRBV4-1	TRBJ2-7	ASSQTHMGLQVDEQY
.	TRBV11-2	TRBJ1-1	ASSLDQGTEAF
TRBD1	TRBV2	TRBJ1-2	ASRDRAVANYGYT
TRBD2	TRBV2	TRBJ2-5	ASSSEMGLARETQY
.	TRBV18	TRBJ1-1	ASSRVVNTEAF
.	TRBV7-9	TRBJ1-5	ASSLVTGGEDQPQH
TRBD2	TRBV7-2	TRBJ2-7	ASSLRAGGSVYEQY
TRBD1	TRBV6-5	TRBJ2-7	ASSYSGQGTYEQY
.	TRBV5-5	TRBJ1-1	ASSLGTETLSRDTEAF